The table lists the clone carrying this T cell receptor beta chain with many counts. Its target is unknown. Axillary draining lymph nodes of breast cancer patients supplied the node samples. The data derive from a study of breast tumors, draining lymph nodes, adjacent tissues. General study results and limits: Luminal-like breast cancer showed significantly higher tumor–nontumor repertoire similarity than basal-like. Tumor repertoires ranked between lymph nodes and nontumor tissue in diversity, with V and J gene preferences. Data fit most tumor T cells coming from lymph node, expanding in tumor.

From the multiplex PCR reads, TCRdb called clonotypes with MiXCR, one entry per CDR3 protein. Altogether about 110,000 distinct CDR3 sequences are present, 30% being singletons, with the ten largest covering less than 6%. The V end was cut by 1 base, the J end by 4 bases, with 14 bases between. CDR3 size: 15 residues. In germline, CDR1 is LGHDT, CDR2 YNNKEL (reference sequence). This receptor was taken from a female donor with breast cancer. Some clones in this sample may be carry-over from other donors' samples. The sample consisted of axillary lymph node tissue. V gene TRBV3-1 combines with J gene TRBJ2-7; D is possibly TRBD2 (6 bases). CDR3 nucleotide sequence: TGTGCCAGCAGCCAAGGCGGGATTATTTCTTACGAGCAGTACTTC. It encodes CASSQGGIISYEQYF.